This T cell receptor (beta chain) appears in the sequencing data of a study of blood T cells in healthy people across ages. As regards this clonotype: Its antigen is as yet unknown.

With a J-beta primer mix and a sample-barcoded 5' primer, a second PCR ran 7 to 11 cycles. Each TCR beta cDNA got a 12-nucleotide random molecular identifier. TCRdb itself ran the 5' RACE reads through MiXCR, one entry per CDR3 protein. The table has 550,000 to 800,000 distinct CDR3 sequences, roughly 20% seen once; the top ten hold under 4%. Study findings and constraints: Among long-lived donors, naive CD4+ cells were more numerous and diversity higher than in aged donors.

Per the germline V gene, CDR1 is SQVTM and CDR2 is ANQGSEA. The CDR3 sequence is 12 residues long. The clonotype originates from a man between 65 and 79 years old in good health. The chain has TRBV29-1 and TRBJ2-1; 7 nucleotides match TRBD1. The J call may not be correct, given that the DNA end is closer to TRBJ2-7. Sequencing used blood. DNA of the CDR3: TGCAGCGGGATGAAGGGGGCAAACGAGCAGTACTTC. Amino acids: CSGMKGANEQYF.